Presented here are 7 T cell receptor beta chains from one specimen sequenced in a study of T cell changes during pregnancy in multiple sclerosis. This table comes from immunoSEQ multiplex PCR, and its TCRdb copy is limited to in-frame clones, with some not included. The table includes thousands of clones, around 80% detected once. The sample was CD4+ T cells from PBMCs (not recorded whether the cells were cultured). The receptor set was obtained from a female patient with multiple sclerosis, enrolled in a pregnancy study. Some clones in this sample may be carry-over from other donors' samples.

By share, this clone counts as hyperexpanded. The V gene is TRBV2, the J gene TRBJ1-1; D not certain. Germline assignment: CDR1 SNHLY and CDR2 FYNNEI. There are 15 residues in the CDR3. V lost 0 bases and J lost 5, with 13 bases in between. CDR3 DNA: TGTGCCAGCAGTGAAGCGCGAGAGGGTTGGACTGAAGCTTTCTTT. It encodes CASSEAREGWTEAFF.

V gene TRBV10-3 combines with J gene TRBJ2-2, with a tentative D call TRBD2 (5 bases). This CDR3 region has 16 residues. Germline CDR1 and CDR2: ENHRY and SYGVKD. The germline V and J ends were trimmed by 0 bases and 2 bases, with 10 bases remaining between them. The CDR3 DNA reads TGTGCCATCAGTGAGTCGAGGGCAGCCAACACCGGGGAGCTGTTTTTT. It is translated as CAISESRAANTGELFF.

This clone is labeled as large. The rearrangement links TRBV2 to TRBJ1-2; perhaps TRBD1 as D (6 bases). The V end was cut by 8 bases, the J end by 8 bases, with 12 bases between. This CDR3 is built from 11 residues. The V gene's germline CDR1 is SNHLY and CDR2 FYNNEI. Written as DNA, the CDR3 is TGTGCCAGCGGCAGGGGAAGGGGCTACACCTTC. Its translation is CASGRGRGYTF.

The chain employs TRBV18 and TRBJ2-2; 8 bases agree with TRBD1. V was clipped by 0 bases and J by 2 bases; unmatched bases: 5. CDR3 length: 17 amino acids. Germline values: CDR1 KGHSH, CDR2 LQKENI. CDR3 DNA: TGTGCCAGCTCACCACCTTCAGGGGGCGCAAACACCGGGGAGCTGTTTTTT. Translated, it gives CASSPPSGGANTGELFF.

The J gene is TRBJ1-1, the V gene TRBV6-5, with unresolved D. From germline, CDR1 is MNHEY and CDR2 SVGAGI. V was cut by 5 bases and J by 8 bases, with 15 bases left in between. The CDR3 has 13 residues. CDR3 amino acids: CASSRKGSWEAFF. DNA for the CDR3: TGTGCCAGCAGTCGTAAGGGATCTTGGGAAGCTTTCTTT.

V gene TRBV30 combines with J gene TRBJ1-5, with D tentatively TRBD1 (6 bases). The germline gives CDR1 GTSNPN, CDR2 SVGIG (reference sequence). V shed 2 bases and J shed 8 bases, with 13 bases lying between them. The CDR3 extends over 13 amino acids. The CDR3 reads CAWSPGAWEPQHF. CDR3 sequence (DNA): TGTGCCTGGAGTCCGGGGGCTTGGGAGCCCCAGCATTTT.

This chain joins TRBV28 and TRBJ2-1, with D unresolved. Deletions cut 8 bases from V and 0 bases from J, with 5 bases between. The CDR3 has 12 amino acids. The V gene's germline CDR1 is MDHEN and CDR2 SYDVKM. The CDR3 DNA is TGTGCCAGCCGAAGCTCCTACAATGAGCAGTTCTTC. This encodes CASRSSYNEQFF.